The 22 T cell receptor beta chains presented below share a single source sample, sequenced in a study of shared clonotypes between healthy human individuals. Only in-frame clones appear in the TCRdb table, and some are missing; sequencing was by immunoSEQ multiplex PCR. The data contain hundreds of thousands of clones, roughly 95% of them singletons. The naive CD8 subset, CD45RO-negative cells positively selected for CCR7, excluded terminally differentiated effector memory CD45RA+ cells. The source material was naive CD8+ T cells sorted from blood. The receptors were gathered from a woman in her 30s in good health.

The chain carries TRBV5-6 and TRBJ1-1; D unclear. Germline assignment: CDR1 SGHDT and CDR2 YYEEEE. This CDR3 comprises 13 residues. Trimming left V 4 bases short and J 2 bases short, with 9 bases between. CDR3 protein: CASSPNPNTEAFF. The DNA of the CDR3 is TGTGCCAGCAGCCCCAACCCCAACACTGAAGCTTTCTTT. The whole variable domain, filled in from reference TRBV5-6 and TRBJ1-1, reads DAGVTQSPTHLIKTRGQQVTLRCSPKSGHDTVSWYQQALGQGPQFIFQYYEEEERQRGNFPDRFSGHQFPNYSSELNVNALLLGDSALYLCASSPNPNTEAFFGQGTRLTVV.

The CDR3 coding sequence is TGTGCCAGCAGTGAACCCGGGGTAACCTACAATGAGCAGTTCTTC. Translating gives CASSEPGVTYNEQFF. The J gene is TRBJ2-1, the V gene TRBV2, with TRBD2 as a possible D gene (5 bases). The CDR3 totals 15 residues. Germline CDR1 and CDR2: SNHLY and FYNNEI. V dropped 2 bases and J dropped 2 bases, with 10 bases sitting between them.

This sequence joins TRBV19 and TRBJ2-2, with D uncertain. V shed 6 bases and J shed 3 bases, with 8 bases lying between them. CDR3 length: 13 residues. CDR1 LNHDA and CDR2 SQIVND come from the germline V gene (reference sequence). CDR3: CASSKQYTGELFF. The DNA of the CDR3 is TGTGCCAGTAGCAAACAGTACACCGGGGAGCTGTTTTTT. Using reference TRBV19 and TRBJ2-2 for the parts outside the CDR3, the full variable domain is DGGITQSPKYLFRKEGQNVTLSCEQNLNHDAMYWYRQDPGQGLRLIYYSQIVNDFQKGDIAEGYSVSREKKESFPLTVTSAQKNPTAFYLCASSKQYTGELFFGEGSRLTVL.

This chain joins TRBV29-1 and TRBJ2-7, with TRBD1 matching over 7 bases. The J segment lost 0 bases and the V segment lost 5 bases, leaving 7 bases of the junction unmatched. CDR1 is SQVTM, CDR2 ANQGSEA, per germline. The CDR3 is made up of 14 amino acids. CDR3 nucleotide sequence: TGCAGCGTTAAAGGGGGCATGTACTCCTACGAGCAGTACTTC. It codes for CSVKGGMYSYEQYF.

The chain employs TRBV6-5 and TRBJ1-2; no clear D. The CDR3 is 14 residues long. Trimming removed 6 bases from V and 6 bases from J, with 17 bases in between. CDR1 is MNHEY, CDR2 SVGAGI, per germline. The CDR3 here is CASSQPESSDGYTF. CDR3 nucleotides: TGTGCCAGCAGCCAACCTGAGTCCAGTGATGGCTACACCTTC.

The V gene is TRBV5-4, the J gene TRBJ2-7; D remains unclear. This CDR3 contains 12 residues. Trimming cost V 4 bases and J 2 bases, with 7 bases left between them. CDR1 and CDR2 from the germline V gene are SGHNT and YYREEE (reference sequence). The CDR3 DNA reads TGTGCCAGCAGCGACGGGCCCTACGAGCAGTACTTC. Amino acid sequence: CASSDGPYEQYF. Full variable domain (rest looked up from reference TRBV5-4 and TRBJ2-7): ETGVTQSPTHLIKTRGQQVTLRCSSQSGHNTVSWYQQALGQGPQFIFQYYREEENGRGNFPPRFSGLQFPNYSSELNVNALELDDSALYLCASSDGPYEQYFGPGTRLTVT.

This clone was recorded once. The chain carries TRBV9 and TRBJ2-1; 8 bases fit TRBD2. The CDR3 totals 12 residues. V gave up 0 bases and J gave up 12 bases; unmatched junction bases: 2. Looked up from germline, CDR1 is SGDLS and CDR2 is YYNGEE. CDR3 residues: CASSVGTSRQFF. The CDR3 DNA is TGTGCCAGCAGCGTAGGGACTAGCCGGCAGTTCTTC.

The chain has TRBV5-8 and TRBJ2-7; 12 bases align to TRBD2. Germline V CDR1 and CDR2: SGHTS, YDEGEE. The ends lost 2 bases at V and 0 bases at J; junction bases unmatched: 6. The CDR3 length is 17 residues. CDR3 DNA: TGTGCCAGCAGCTTAAGAACGGGACTAGCGGGCTCCTACGAGCAGTACTTC. It is translated as CASSLRTGLAGSYEQYF.

The chain links TRBV19 to TRBJ2-5; unclear D gene. V gave up 4 bases and J gave up 5 bases, with 11 bases separating them. CDR1 is LNHDA, CDR2 SQIVND, per germline (reference sequence). There are 13 residues in the CDR3. The CDR3 bases are TGTGCCAGTAGTAGACCCTACGGGGAGACCCAGTACTTC. Its protein is CASSRPYGETQYF.

This chain connects TRBV19 to TRBJ2-7, with 11 bases that match TRBD1. This CDR3 contains 16 residues. The germline V gene encodes CDR1 LNHDA and CDR2 SQIVND (reference sequence). V shed 4 bases, J shed 0 bases, and the junction held 5 bases outside the gene matches. CDR3 nucleotide sequence: TGTGCCAGTAGTAACCGGGACAGGGGGGACTCCTACGAGCAGTACTTC. This gives the protein CASSNRDRGDSYEQYF. Combining the CDR3 with reference TRBV19 and TRBJ2-7 gives the whole variable domain DGGITQSPKYLFRKEGQNVTLSCEQNLNHDAMYWYRQDPGQGLRLIYYSQIVNDFQKGDIAEGYSVSREKKESFPLTVTSAQKNPTAFYLCASSNRDRGDSYEQYFGPGTRLTVT.

The chain combines TRBV7-7 with TRBJ2-7; TRBD2 agrees at 7 bases. V shed 5 bases and J 4 bases; nucleotides not matched to a gene: 5. The CDR3 has 13 amino acids. CDR1 is SSHAT and CDR2 is FNYEAQ in the germline V gene (reference sequence). The CDR3 DNA sequence: TGTGCCAGCAGCCCGGGGGAGGGGTACGAGCAGTACTTC. This translates into CASSPGEGYEQYF.

The count of this clone is one. The genes are TRBV6-1 and TRBJ2-2; D not certain. This CDR3 comprises 11 residues. Trimming stripped 7 bases from V and 6 bases from J, with 6 bases between. Germline V gene lookup returns CDR1 MNHNS and CDR2 SASEGT. The CDR3 loop reads CASTRPGELFF. In DNA, the CDR3 is TGTGCCAGCACCAGGCCCGGGGAGCTGTTTTTT.

The chain uses TRBV5-6 and TRBJ1-1; 9 nucleotides agree with TRBD1. Unmatched junction bases numbered 7, after V lost 0 bases and J lost 7 bases. Germline CDR1 is SGHDT and CDR2 is YYEEEE. The CDR3 has 15 residues. For the CDR3, the DNA is TGTGCCAGCAGCTTGGGTGGACAGGGGAGGGATGAAGCTTTCTTT. This encodes CASSLGGQGRDEAFF.

This clone appeared a single time. This chain connects TRBV11-2 to TRBJ2-7, with 8 bases that match TRBD1. After removal of 5 bases from V and 5 bases from J, the junction contained 2 bases not matched to a gene. The CDR3 covers 12 residues. The germline V gene encodes CDR1 SGHAT and CDR2 FQNNGV. CDR3 region: CASSPGQDEQYF. The CDR3 bases are TGTGCCAGCAGCCCGGGACAGGACGAGCAGTACTTC.

The chain is built from TRBV27 and TRBJ2-1; 12 bases match TRBD2. Germline trimming cut 10 bases from V and 5 bases from J; bases unmatched to any gene: 3. Germline CDR1 is MNHEY and CDR2 is SMNVEV (reference sequence). This CDR3 spans 13 amino acids. CDR3 nucleotides: TGTGCCACCGGACTAGCGGGACACAATGAGCAGTTCTTC. Amino acids: CATGLAGHNEQFF.

The chain recombines TRBV5-8 with TRBJ1-5; D perhaps matches TRBD1 (5 bases). The CDR3 has 14 residues. The V gene's germline CDR1 is SGHTS and CDR2 YDEGEE. V was clipped by 0 bases and J by 6 bases, with 10 bases between them. CDR3 nucleotides: TGTGCCAGCAGCTTGGCGCTCGGGGCTCAGCCCCAGCATTTT. Its protein product is CASSLALGAQPQHF.

The CDR3 DNA reads TGTGCCAGCAGCTTCTCGGGGGATACGCAGTATTTT. Translated: CASSFSGDTQYF. The chain uses TRBV5-8 and TRBJ2-3; D possibly corresponds to TRBD2 (5 bases). With 2 bases removed from V and 6 bases from J, the gap between germline ends came to 7 bases. Per the germline V gene, CDR1 is SGHTS and CDR2 is YDEGEE. The CDR3 runs 12 residues.

The rearrangement joins TRBV6-5 to TRBJ1-5; 8 bases agree with TRBD1. Germline assignment: CDR1 MNHEY and CDR2 SVGAGI. The CDR3 length is 15 residues. V gave up 2 bases and J gave up 1 base; unmatched junction bases: 1. CDR3 DNA: TGTGCCAGCAGTTACCGGACAGGGAGCAATCAGCCCCAGCATTTT. It encodes CASSYRTGSNQPQHF.

The chain combines TRBV5-1 with TRBJ2-1, with TRBD2 matching 13 bases. V lost 4 bases and J lost 8; bases outside the gene matches: 9. The CDR3 length is 16 residues. Looked up from germline, CDR1 is SGHRS and CDR2 is YFSETQ. CDR3: CASSIGLAGVFDEQFF. The CDR3 DNA reads as TGCGCCAGCAGCATCGGACTAGCGGGAGTGTTCGATGAGCAGTTCTTC.

This sequence joins TRBV7-9 and TRBJ2-7, with 8 bases fitting TRBD2. J was trimmed by 2 bases and V by 6 bases; bases with no gene match: 18. Per the germline V gene, CDR1 is SEHNR and CDR2 is FQNEAQ (reference sequence). The CDR3 extends over 18 amino acids. CDR3: CASSLPRAGISGTYEQYF. CDR3 nucleotides: TGTGCCAGCAGTTTACCTAGGGCGGGGATTAGCGGGACCTACGAGCAGTACTTC. The whole variable domain, remainder taken from reference TRBV7-9 and TRBJ2-7, is DTGVSQNPRHKITKRGQNVTFRCDPISEHNRLYWYRQTLGQGPEFLTYFQNEAQLEKSRLLSDRFSAERPKGSFSTLEIQRTEQGDSAMYLCASSLPRAGISGTYEQYFGPGTRLTVT.

The chain recombines TRBV6-5 with TRBJ2-1, with 11 bases matching TRBD2. The CDR3 sequence is 14 residues long. CDR1 and CDR2 (germline): MNHEY, SVGAGI. Germline trimming cut 7 bases from V and 8 bases from J; bases unmatched to any gene: 7. CDR3 sequence reads: CASKPAGLADEQFF. Written as DNA, the CDR3 is TGTGCCAGCAAACCCGCGGGACTAGCGGATGAGCAGTTCTTC.

CDR3 loop: CASSSGEWALQETQYF. DNA of the CDR3: TGTGCCAGCAGTTCCGGCGAATGGGCACTCCAAGAGACCCAGTACTTC. The gene calls are TRBV6-5 and TRBJ2-5; D is unresolved. Germline values: CDR1 MNHEY, CDR2 SVGAGI. The CDR3 extends over 16 amino acids. The V and J ends lost 4 bases and 1 base respectively, with 16 bases between them.